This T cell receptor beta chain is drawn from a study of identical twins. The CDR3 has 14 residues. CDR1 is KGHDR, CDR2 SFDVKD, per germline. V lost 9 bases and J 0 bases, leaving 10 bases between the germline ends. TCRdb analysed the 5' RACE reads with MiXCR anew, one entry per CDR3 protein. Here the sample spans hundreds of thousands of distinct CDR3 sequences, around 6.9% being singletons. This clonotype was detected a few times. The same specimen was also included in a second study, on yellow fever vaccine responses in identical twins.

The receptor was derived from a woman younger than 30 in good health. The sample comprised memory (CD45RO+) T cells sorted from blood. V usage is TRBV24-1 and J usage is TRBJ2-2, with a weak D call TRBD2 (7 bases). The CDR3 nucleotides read TGTGCCACCGCGGGGGCGTCGAACACCGGGGAGCTGTTTTTT. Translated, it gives CATAGASNTGELFF.